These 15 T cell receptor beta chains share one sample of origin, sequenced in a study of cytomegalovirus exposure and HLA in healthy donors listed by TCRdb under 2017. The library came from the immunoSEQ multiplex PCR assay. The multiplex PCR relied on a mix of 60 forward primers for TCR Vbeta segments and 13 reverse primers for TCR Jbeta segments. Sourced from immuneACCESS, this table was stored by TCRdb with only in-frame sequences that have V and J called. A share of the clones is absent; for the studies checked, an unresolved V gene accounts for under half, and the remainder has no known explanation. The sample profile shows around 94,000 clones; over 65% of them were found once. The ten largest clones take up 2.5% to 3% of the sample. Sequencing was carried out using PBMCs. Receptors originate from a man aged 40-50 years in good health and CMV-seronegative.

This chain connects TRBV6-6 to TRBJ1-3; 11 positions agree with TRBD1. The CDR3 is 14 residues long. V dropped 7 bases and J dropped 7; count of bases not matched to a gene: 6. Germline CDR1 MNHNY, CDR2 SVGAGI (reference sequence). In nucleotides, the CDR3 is TGTGCCAGCAACTCCGGGACAGGGGGGAACACCATATATTTT. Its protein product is CASNSGTGGNTIYF.

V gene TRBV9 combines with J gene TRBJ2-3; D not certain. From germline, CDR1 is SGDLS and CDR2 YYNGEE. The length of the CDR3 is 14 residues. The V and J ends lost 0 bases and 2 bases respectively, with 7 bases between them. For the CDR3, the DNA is TGTGCCAGCAGCGTAGCCCCCCTCACAGATACGCAGTATTTT. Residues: CASSVAPLTDTQYF.

As DNA, the CDR3 is TGTGCCAGCAGTGGTTATTTGGAGGCAGGATCTAATTCACCCCTCCACTTT. It encodes CASSGYLEAGSNSPLHF. The chain is built from TRBV6-1 and TRBJ1-6; no reliable D call. The CDR3 is made up of 17 amino acids. V was shortened by 4 bases and J by 6 bases, with 19 bases between the two germline ends. Germline CDR1 reads MNHNS; CDR2 reads SASEGT.

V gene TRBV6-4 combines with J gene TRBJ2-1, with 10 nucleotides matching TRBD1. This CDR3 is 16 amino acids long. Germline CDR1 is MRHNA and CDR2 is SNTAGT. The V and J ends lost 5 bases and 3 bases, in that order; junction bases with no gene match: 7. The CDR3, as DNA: TGTGCCAGCAGTACGACCGGGACAGGGGTCTACAATGAGCAGTTCTTC. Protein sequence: CASSTTGTGVYNEQFF.

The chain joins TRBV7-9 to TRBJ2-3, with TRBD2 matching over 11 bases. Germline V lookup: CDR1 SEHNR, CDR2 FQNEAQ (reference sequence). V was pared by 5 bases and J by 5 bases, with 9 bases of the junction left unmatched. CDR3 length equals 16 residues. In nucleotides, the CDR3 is TGTGCCAGCAGCCCAGTACTAGCGGGGGAGGTAGATACGCAGTATTTT. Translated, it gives CASSPVLAGEVDTQYF.

CDR3 in DNA: TGTGCCAGCAGCTTCAGGGACAGTTACTATGGCTACACCTTC. Translated: CASSFRDSYYGYTF. The genes are TRBV13 and TRBJ1-2; the match to TRBD1 covers 7 bases. Germline CDR1 and CDR2: PRHDT and FYEKMQ (reference sequence). This CDR3 has 14 amino acids. The trim removed 3 bases at V and 3 bases at J, leaving 4 bases unmatched.

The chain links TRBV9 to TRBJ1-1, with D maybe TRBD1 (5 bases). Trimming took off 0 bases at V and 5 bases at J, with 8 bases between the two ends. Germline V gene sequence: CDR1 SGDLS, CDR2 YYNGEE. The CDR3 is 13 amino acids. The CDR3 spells CASSVDPGTEAFF. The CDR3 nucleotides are TGTGCCAGCAGCGTAGATCCAGGGACTGAAGCTTTCTTT. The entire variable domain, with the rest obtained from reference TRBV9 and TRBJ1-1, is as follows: DSGVTQTPKHLITATGQRVTLRCSPRSGDLSVYWYQQSLDQGLQFLIQYYNGEERAKGNILERFSAQQFPDLHSELNLSSLELGDSALYFCASSVDPGTEAFFGQGTRLTVV.

Written as DNA, the CDR3 is TGTGCCTGGAGTGTAGGGGGGGGCCTTAATGAAAAACTGTTTTTT. Residues: CAWSVGGGLNEKLFF. V gene TRBV30 combines with J gene TRBJ1-4; maybe TRBD1 (6 bases). The V and J ends lost 0 bases and 4 bases respectively, with 12 bases between them. Germline-derived CDR1 and CDR2 are GTSNPN and SVGIG (reference sequence). CDR3 length: 15 residues.

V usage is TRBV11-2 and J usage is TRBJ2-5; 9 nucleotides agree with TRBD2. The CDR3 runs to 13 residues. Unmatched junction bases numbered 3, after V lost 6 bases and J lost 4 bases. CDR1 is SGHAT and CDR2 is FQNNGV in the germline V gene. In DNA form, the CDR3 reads TGTGCCAGCAGTATTAGCGGGGGAGAGACCCAGTACTTC. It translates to CASSISGGETQYF.

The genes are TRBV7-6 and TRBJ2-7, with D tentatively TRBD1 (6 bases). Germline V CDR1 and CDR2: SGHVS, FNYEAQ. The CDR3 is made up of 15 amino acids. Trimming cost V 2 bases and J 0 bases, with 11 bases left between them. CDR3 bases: TGTGCCAGCAGCTTAAAGGACAGCTTCTCCTACGAGCAGTACTTC. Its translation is CASSLKDSFSYEQYF.

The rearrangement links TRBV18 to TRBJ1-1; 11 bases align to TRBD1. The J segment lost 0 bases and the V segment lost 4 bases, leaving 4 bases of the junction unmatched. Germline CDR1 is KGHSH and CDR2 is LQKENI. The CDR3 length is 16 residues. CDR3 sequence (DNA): TGTGCCAGCTCACGGACAGGGGGCGGACTGAACACTGAAGCTTTCTTT. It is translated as CASSRTGGGLNTEAFF.

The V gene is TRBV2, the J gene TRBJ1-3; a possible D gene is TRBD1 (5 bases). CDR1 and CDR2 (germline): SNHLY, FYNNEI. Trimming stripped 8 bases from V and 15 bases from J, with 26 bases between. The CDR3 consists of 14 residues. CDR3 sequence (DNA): TGTGCCAGCGGCGGAAGGACATCCCGCGCAAGGGAATATTTT. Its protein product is CASGGRTSRAREYF.

The CDR3 DNA sequence: TGTGCCAGCAGCCAAGACCCGGATTCAACGGGTCCCGGGGAGCTGTTTTTT. This translates into CASSQDPDSTGPGELFF. This sequence joins TRBV4-2 and TRBJ2-2; D unclear. CDR1 is LGHNA, CDR2 YNFKEQ, per germline. V lost 0 bases and J lost 6, with 17 bases in between. This CDR3 is built from 17 residues.

The DNA for the CDR3 is TGCAGCGTTTCCGGGACTCGCTATCCCTACGAGCAGTACTTC. This encodes CSVSGTRYPYEQYF. The chain combines TRBV29-1 with TRBJ2-7; D might be TRBD2 (6 bases). The V end was cut by 5 bases, the J end by 2 bases, with 16 bases between. The CDR3 covers 14 residues. The germline V gene has CDR1 SQVTM and CDR2 ANQGSEA.

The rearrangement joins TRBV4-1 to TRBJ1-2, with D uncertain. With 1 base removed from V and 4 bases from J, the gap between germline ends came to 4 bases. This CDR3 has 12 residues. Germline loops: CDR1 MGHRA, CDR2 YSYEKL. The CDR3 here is CASSQALYGYTF. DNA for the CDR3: TGCGCCAGCAGCCAAGCTCTCTATGGCTACACCTTC.